These 27 T cell receptor beta chains share one sample of origin, sequenced in a study of OX40 agonist ivuxolimab in advanced cancers. Some clones are missing from TCRdb's copy, which holds only in-frame ones; the method was immunoSEQ multiplex PCR. The data show approximately 12,000 clones, 65% to 80% seen once. The sample was CD4+ or CD8+ T cells sorted from blood, taken in a trial of the OX40 agonist ivuxolimab. These receptors all stem from an adult with an advanced solid tumor such as melanoma, head and neck, liver or kidney cancer.

This clone showed up just a few times. The chain recombines TRBV7-9 with TRBJ1-1; TRBD1 is a possible D gene (5 bases). V dropped 4 bases and J dropped 3 bases, with 12 bases sitting between them. This CDR3 contains 14 residues. Germline CDR1 and CDR2: SEHNR and FQNEAQ (reference sequence). CDR3 bases: TGTGCCAGCAGCTCTCCGACAGACTACACTGAAGCTTTCTTT. Translated: CASSSPTDYTEAFF.

V usage is TRBV2 and J usage is TRBJ2-5; no firm D call. Trimming took 0 bases from V and 4 from J, leaving 12 bases between them. CDR1 and CDR2 (germline): SNHLY, FYNNEI. CDR3 length: 15 residues. The CDR3 sequence: CASSEAGQLGETQYF. The CDR3 DNA reads TGTGCCAGCAGTGAAGCGGGCCAGCTGGGAGAGACCCAGTACTTC.

The rearrangement links TRBV28 to TRBJ2-7; D might be TRBD2 (5 bases). There are 13 residues in the CDR3. Looked up from germline, CDR1 is MDHEN and CDR2 is SYDVKM. With 4 bases removed from V and 0 bases from J, the gap between germline ends came to 7 bases. CDR3 sequence: CASSYGSSYEQYF. The CDR3 region has the DNA TGTGCCAGCAGTTATGGGAGCTCCTACGAGCAGTACTTC.

J is TRBJ2-1 and V is TRBV7-9, with D possibly being TRBD1 (5 bases). Germline assignment: CDR1 SEHNR and CDR2 FQNEAQ (reference sequence). V was cut by 5 bases and J by 12 bases, with 17 bases left in between. This CDR3 region has 13 residues. The CDR3, as DNA: TGTGCCAGCAGCCTCCCAAGGGGTGTCGGGCAGTTCTTC. Translating it yields CASSLPRGVGQFF.

The CDR3 sequence is CASPEPFYRTEAFF. CDR3 sequence (DNA): TGTGCCAGCCCCGAACCTTTCTACCGGACTGAAGCTTTCTTT. The chain links TRBV25-1 to TRBJ1-1; D not certain. Germline CDR1 and CDR2: MGHDK and SYGVNS. The CDR3 extends over 14 amino acids. V was clipped by 8 bases and J by 5 bases, with 18 bases between them.

The chain couples TRBV7-8 to TRBJ2-1, with D perhaps being TRBD1 or TRBD2 (5 bases each). V was shortened by 5 bases and J by 6 bases, with 17 bases between the two germline ends. The germline V gene has CDR1 SGHVS and CDR2 FQNEAQ. There are 15 residues in the CDR3. The CDR3 sequence is CASSEGTGSGNEQFF. The CDR3 region has the DNA TGTGCCAGCAGCGAAGGGACCGGGTCGGGCAATGAGCAGTTCTTC.

A single count supports this clone. The chain recombines TRBV27 with TRBJ2-1; no reliable D call. V was cut by 3 bases and J by 7 bases, with 10 bases left in between. CDR3 size: 13 residues. The germline V gene has CDR1 MNHEY and CDR2 SMNVEV (reference sequence). The DNA of the CDR3 is TGTGCCAGCAGTTTCGGTCGCCTGAATGAGCAGTTCTTC. Amino acid sequence: CASSFGRLNEQFF.

The chain has TRBV10-2 and TRBJ2-3; 8 nucleotides match TRBD2. This CDR3 spans 18 amino acids. V was clipped by 4 bases and J by 0 bases; unmatched bases: 12. Germline values: CDR1 WSHSY, CDR2 SAAADI. The CDR3 DNA reads as TGCGCCAGCAGTGTATGGTCGAGCGGGAGTGGGAGCACAGATACGCAGTATTTT. Translated, it gives CASSVWSSGSGSTDTQYF.

The V gene is TRBV28, the J gene TRBJ2-2, with D perhaps being TRBD1 or TRBD2 (7 bases each). The CDR3 is made up of 16 amino acids. V was pared by 1 base and J by 6 bases, with 15 bases between. The V gene's germline CDR1 is MDHEN and CDR2 SYDVKM. CDR3 sequence reads: CASSLFGRGGPGELFF. The DNA of the CDR3 is TGTGCCAGCAGTTTATTTGGCAGGGGGGGGCCCGGGGAGCTGTTTTTT.

This clone was recorded a few times. The chain couples TRBV29-1 to TRBJ1-1; D gene unclear. The V end was cut by 3 bases, the J end by 7 bases, with 9 bases between. The CDR3 runs to 11 residues. Germline CDR1 SQVTM, CDR2 ANQGSEA. The DNA of the CDR3 is TGCAGCGTTGAGGGGTTGGGTGAAGCTTTCTTT. Residues: CSVEGLGEAFF.

This chain connects TRBV5-1 to TRBJ2-7, with TRBD2 matching 10 bases. Germline CDR1 and CDR2: SGHRS and YFSETQ. V was pared by 3 bases and J by 6 bases, with 3 bases of the junction left unmatched. This CDR3 contains 13 residues. CDR3 loop: CASSWGTSAEQYF. CDR3 in DNA: TGCGCCAGCAGCTGGGGGACTAGCGCCGAGCAGTACTTC. The full variable domain, its missing parts supplied by reference TRBV5-1 and TRBJ2-7, is KAGVTQTPRYLIKTRGQQVTLSCSPISGHRSVSWYQQTPGQGLQFLFEYFSETQRNKGNFPGRFSGRQFSNSRSEMNVSTLELGDSALYLCASSWGTSAEQYFGPGTRLTVT.

The J gene is TRBJ1-2, the V gene TRBV7-2; possible D gene TRBD1, 5 bases. The V end lost 5 bases, the J end lost 4 bases, and 20 bases lay between the germline ends. Germline CDR1 and CDR2: SGHTA and FQGNSA. This CDR3 is 16 amino acids long. The CDR3 spells CASSHDQGQGTYGYTF. The DNA of the CDR3 is TGTGCCAGCAGCCATGACCAAGGCCAGGGTACCTATGGCTACACCTTC.

The CDR3 region is CASSIVPGQIYEQYF. The CDR3 region has the DNA TGTGCCAGTAGTATAGTACCGGGACAAATCTACGAGCAGTACTTC. The gene calls are TRBV19 and TRBJ2-7; D perhaps matches TRBD1 (6 bases). The V end lost 1 base, the J end lost 3 bases, and 13 bases lay between the germline ends. Germline loops: CDR1 LNHDA, CDR2 SQIVND (reference sequence). The length of the CDR3 is 15 residues.

This clone was counted a few times. J is TRBJ1-6 and V is TRBV6-6; D gene unclear. With 3 bases removed from V and 10 bases from J, the gap between germline ends came to 7 bases. Looked up from germline, CDR1 is MNHNY and CDR2 is SVGAGI (reference sequence). The CDR3 contains 12 residues. As DNA, the CDR3 is TGTGCCAGCAGTTATGGGAGCTCACCCCTCCACTTT. Its translation: CASSYGSSPLHF.

The V call is TRBV28, the J call TRBJ1-6; 7 bases are shared with TRBD1. The germline V gene has CDR1 MDHEN and CDR2 SYDVKM. Unmatched junction bases numbered 8, after V lost 4 bases and J lost 14 bases. The CDR3 spans 13 residues. The CDR3 region is CASSSVTGRTLHF. In DNA form, the CDR3 reads TGTGCCAGCAGTTCCGTGACAGGGCGGACCCTCCACTTT.

The chain uses TRBV27 and TRBJ2-7; no clear D gene. From germline, CDR1 is MNHEY and CDR2 SMNVEV (reference sequence). The length of the CDR3 is 13 residues. Trimming cost V 0 bases and J 3 bases, with 6 bases left between them. The CDR3 DNA reads TGTGCCAGCAGTTTATCCCTCAACTACGAGCAGTACTTC. This codes for CASSLSLNYEQYF.

CDR3 in amino acids: CASSAEAVAGPTDTQYF. Here the CDR3 DNA reads TGTGCCAGCAGCGCCGAGGCGGTAGCGGGTCCCACAGATACGCAGTATTTT. The V gene is TRBV9, the J gene TRBJ2-3; TRBD2 aligns across 7 bases. In germline, CDR1 is SGDLS, CDR2 YYNGEE. The CDR3 runs to 17 residues. V was pared by 3 bases and J by 2 bases, with 12 bases of the junction left unmatched.

This chain links TRBV29-1 with TRBJ1-1; a possible D gene is TRBD1 (6 bases). Germline loops: CDR1 SQVTM, CDR2 ANQGSEA. Trimming removed 3 bases from V and 4 bases from J, with 27 bases in between. This CDR3 is 18 amino acids long. In DNA, the CDR3 is TGCAGCGTTGATGACGGGCAGGGGATGTTGGACTTAGTCACTGAAGCTTTCTTT. Translating gives CSVDDGQGMLDLVTEAFF.

The chain joins TRBV5-6 to TRBJ1-3; TRBD1 might be the D (5 bases). V was trimmed by 2 bases and J by 4 bases, leaving 7 bases between them. The CDR3 has 13 residues. Germline V lookup: CDR1 SGHDT, CDR2 YYEEEE. CDR3 sequence reads: CASSFQGGNTIYF. DNA for the CDR3: TGTGCCAGCAGCTTCCAGGGAGGAAACACCATATATTTT.

The J gene is TRBJ2-1, the V gene TRBV28; possibly TRBD1 or TRBD2 for D (5 bases each). Between the trimmed V and J ends, which lost 6 bases and 0 bases, there was a span of 9 bases. This CDR3 is 14 amino acids long. Per the germline V gene, CDR1 is MDHEN and CDR2 is SYDVKM. The CDR3 spells CASSEGFSYNEQFF. CDR3 nucleotides: TGTGCCAGCAGCGAGGGGTTCTCCTACAATGAGCAGTTCTTC. The complete variable domain, with remaining parts taken from reference TRBV28 and TRBJ2-1, reads DVKVTQSSRYLVKRTGEKVFLECVQDMDHENMFWYRQDPGLGLRLIYFSYDVKMKEKGDIPEGYSVSREKKERFSLILESASTNQTSMYLCASSEGFSYNEQFFGPGTRLTVL.

V and J are TRBV13 and TRBJ2-7, with unresolved D. V was trimmed by 0 bases and J by 0 bases, leaving 6 bases between them. The CDR3 loop spans 14 amino acids. Germline V lookup: CDR1 PRHDT, CDR2 FYEKMQ (reference sequence). CDR3 region: CASSLGPGSYEQYF. CDR3 DNA sequence: TGTGCCAGCAGCTTAGGACCGGGCTCCTACGAGCAGTACTTC.

The chain combines TRBV28 with TRBJ2-1, with 9 bases identical to TRBD2. There are 17 residues in the CDR3. The germline gives CDR1 MDHEN, CDR2 SYDVKM. J lost 8 bases, V lost 3 bases, and 14 bases had no gene match. CDR3: CASSLEWGAGGPYEQFF. CDR3 sequence (DNA): TGTGCCAGCAGTTTGGAGTGGGGTGCGGGAGGGCCATATGAGCAGTTCTTC.

CDR3 amino acids: CASSPIGGTLYEQYF. CDR3 bases: TGTGCCAGCAGCCCTATCGGGGGGACCCTCTACGAGCAGTACTTC. This rearrangement joins TRBV21-1 to TRBJ2-7; the D segment call TRBD2 is taken from the table without a DNA check. TRBV21-1 is marked as a pseudogene. The CDR3 contains 15 residues.

V is TRBV7-2 and J is TRBJ2-2; TRBD2 aligns across 8 bases. Looked up from germline, CDR1 is SGHTA and CDR2 is FQGNSA. V shed 3 bases and J 6 bases; nucleotides not matched to a gene: 3. This CDR3 has 14 amino acids. DNA of the CDR3: TGTGCCAGCAGCTTCGGACTAGCTGCCGGGGAGCTGTTTTTT. It specifies CASSFGLAAGELFF.

The CDR3: CASSYRTVSSYEQYF. CDR3 DNA: TGTGCCAGCAGCTACAGGACAGTTAGCTCCTACGAGCAGTACTTC. The chain links TRBV7-4 to TRBJ2-7, with D perhaps matching TRBD1 (6 bases). The V end was cut by 4 bases, the J end by 0 bases, with 13 bases between. The germline CDR1 and CDR2 sequences are SGHVT and SQSDAQ. CDR3 length: 15 amino acids.

J is TRBJ2-1 and V is TRBV6-5, with 9 bases matching TRBD2. Germline trimming cut 5 bases from V and 1 base from J; bases unmatched to any gene: 3. The CDR3 has 15 residues. Germline V CDR1 and CDR2: MNHEY, SVGAGI. The CDR3 bases are TGTGCCAGCAGTCGTAGCGGGAGTTCCTACAATGAGCAGTTCTTC. As protein: CASSRSGSSYNEQFF.

This rearrangement joins TRBV15 to TRBJ2-5; unclear D gene. The CDR3 has 17 residues. Germline V gives CDR1 LNHNV, CDR2 YYDKDF (reference sequence). Trimming shortened V by 0 bases and J by 2 bases, and 16 bases separated the two germline ends. The CDR3 protein is CATSRDHWKSPQETQYF. CDR3 in DNA: TGTGCCACCAGCAGAGATCACTGGAAGAGTCCTCAAGAGACCCAGTACTTC.